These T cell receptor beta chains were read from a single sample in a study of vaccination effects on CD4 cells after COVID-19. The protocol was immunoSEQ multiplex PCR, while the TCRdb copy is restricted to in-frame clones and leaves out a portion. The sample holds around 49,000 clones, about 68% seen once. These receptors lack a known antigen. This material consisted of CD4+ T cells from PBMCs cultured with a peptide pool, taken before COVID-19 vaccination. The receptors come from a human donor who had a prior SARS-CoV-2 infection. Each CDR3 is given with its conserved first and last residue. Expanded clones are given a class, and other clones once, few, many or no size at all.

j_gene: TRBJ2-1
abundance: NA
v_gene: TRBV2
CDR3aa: CASSPSSGAVGEQFF

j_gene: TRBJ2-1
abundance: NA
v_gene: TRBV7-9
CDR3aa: CASTQLAGVGNEQFF

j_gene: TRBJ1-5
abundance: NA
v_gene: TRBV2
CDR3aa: CASTTDPIINQPQHF

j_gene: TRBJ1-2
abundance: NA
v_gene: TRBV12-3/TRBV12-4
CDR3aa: CASRRDRGNGYTF

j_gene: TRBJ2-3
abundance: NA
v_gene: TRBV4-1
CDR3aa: CASSHGLAEDTQYF

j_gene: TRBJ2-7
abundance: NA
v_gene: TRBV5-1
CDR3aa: CASSLTSREQYF

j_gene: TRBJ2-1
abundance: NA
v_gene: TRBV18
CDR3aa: CASSPAVAGGNEQFF

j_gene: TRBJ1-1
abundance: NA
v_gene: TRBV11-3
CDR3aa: CASSLTSGDTEAFF

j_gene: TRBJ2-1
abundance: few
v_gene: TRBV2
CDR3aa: CASEGRGHGVF

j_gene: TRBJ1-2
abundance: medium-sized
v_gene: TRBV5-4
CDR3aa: CASSPEAGNYGYTF

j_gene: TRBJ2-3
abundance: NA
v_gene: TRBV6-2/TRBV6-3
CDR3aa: CASSYRSAGGPRDTQYF

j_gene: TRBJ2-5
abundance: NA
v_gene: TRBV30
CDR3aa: CAWSSEGRVETQYF

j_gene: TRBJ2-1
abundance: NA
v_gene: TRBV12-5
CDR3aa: CASGLTNWGGSSYNEQFF

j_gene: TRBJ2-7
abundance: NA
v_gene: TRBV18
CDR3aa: CASSPPGLEQYF

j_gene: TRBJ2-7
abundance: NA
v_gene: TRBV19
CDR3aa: CASRTSGSYEQYF

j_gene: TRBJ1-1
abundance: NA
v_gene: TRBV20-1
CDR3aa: CSASGQYMNTEAFF

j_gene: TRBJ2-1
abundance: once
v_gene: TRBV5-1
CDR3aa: CASSFQGLRSYNEQFF

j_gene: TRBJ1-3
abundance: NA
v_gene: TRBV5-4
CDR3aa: CASSLDPGNSGNTIYF

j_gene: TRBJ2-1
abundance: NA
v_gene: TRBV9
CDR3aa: CASSARTAPVNEQFF

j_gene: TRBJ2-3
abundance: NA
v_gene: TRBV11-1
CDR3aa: CASSLALAGGTDTQYF

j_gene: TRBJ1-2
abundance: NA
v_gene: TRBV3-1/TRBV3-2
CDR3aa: CASSQDARFYGYTF

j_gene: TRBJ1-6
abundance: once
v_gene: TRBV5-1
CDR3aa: CASSLGPTENNSPLHF

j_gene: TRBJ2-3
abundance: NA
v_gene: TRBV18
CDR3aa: CASSTTGGADTQYF

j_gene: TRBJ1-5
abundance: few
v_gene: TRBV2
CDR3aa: CASKGVAHLGGQPQHF

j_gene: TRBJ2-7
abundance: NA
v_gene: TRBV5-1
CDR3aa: CASSKTGDYEQYF

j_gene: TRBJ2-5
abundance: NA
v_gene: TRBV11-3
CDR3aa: CASSFRFLETQYF

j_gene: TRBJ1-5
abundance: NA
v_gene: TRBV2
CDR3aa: CASSATGQNNQPQHF